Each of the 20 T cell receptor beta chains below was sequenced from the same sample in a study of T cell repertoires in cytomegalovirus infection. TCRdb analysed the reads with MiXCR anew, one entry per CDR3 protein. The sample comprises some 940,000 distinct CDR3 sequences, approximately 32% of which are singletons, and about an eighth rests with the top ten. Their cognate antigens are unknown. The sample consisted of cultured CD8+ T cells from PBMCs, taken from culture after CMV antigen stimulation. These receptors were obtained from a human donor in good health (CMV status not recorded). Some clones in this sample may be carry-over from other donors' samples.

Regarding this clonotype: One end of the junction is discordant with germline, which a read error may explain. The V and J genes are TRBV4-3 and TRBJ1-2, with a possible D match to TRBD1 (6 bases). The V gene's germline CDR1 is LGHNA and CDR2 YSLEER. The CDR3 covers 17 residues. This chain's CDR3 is CASNQVTGQPINYGYTF. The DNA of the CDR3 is TGCGCCAGCAACCAAGTAACAGGGCAGCCGATTAACTATGGCTACACCTTC.

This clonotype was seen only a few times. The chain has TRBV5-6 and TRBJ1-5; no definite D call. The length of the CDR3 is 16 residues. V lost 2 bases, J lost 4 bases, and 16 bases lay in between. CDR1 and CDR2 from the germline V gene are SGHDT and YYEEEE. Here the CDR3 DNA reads TGTGCCAGCAGCTTTTTCCGGTCCCGAGGGAATCAGCCCCAGCATTTT. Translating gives CASSFFRSRGNQPQHF.

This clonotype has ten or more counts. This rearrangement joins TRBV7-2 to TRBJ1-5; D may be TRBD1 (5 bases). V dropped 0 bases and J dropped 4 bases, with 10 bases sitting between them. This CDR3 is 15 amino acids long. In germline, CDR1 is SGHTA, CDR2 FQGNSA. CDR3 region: CASSLAGGANQPQHF. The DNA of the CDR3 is TGTGCCAGCAGCTTAGCGGGGGGTGCAAATCAGCCCCAGCATTTT. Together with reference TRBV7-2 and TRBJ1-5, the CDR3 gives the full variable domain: GAGVSQSPSNKVTEKGKDVELRCDPISGHTALYWYRQSLGQGLEFLIYFQGNSAPDKSGLPSDRFSAERTGGSVSTLTIQRTQQEDSAVYLCASSLAGGANQPQHFGDGTRLSIL.

In nucleotides, the CDR3 is TGTGCCAGCAGTGAATATGACACACACAACGGAAACTATGGCTACACCTTC. This codes for CASSEYDTHNGNYGYTF. This sequence joins TRBV6-1 and TRBJ1-2, with D hard to call. V lost 2 bases, J lost 2 bases, and 18 bases lay in between. CDR3 length: 17 amino acids. CDR1 and CDR2 from the germline V gene are MNHNS and SASEGT.

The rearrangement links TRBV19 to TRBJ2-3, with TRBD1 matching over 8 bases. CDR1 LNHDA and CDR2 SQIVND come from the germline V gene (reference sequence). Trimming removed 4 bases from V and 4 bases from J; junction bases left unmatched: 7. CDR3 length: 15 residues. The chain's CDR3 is CASSTRQGWSDTQYF. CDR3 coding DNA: TGTGCCAGTAGTACTCGACAGGGGTGGTCAGATACGCAGTATTTT.

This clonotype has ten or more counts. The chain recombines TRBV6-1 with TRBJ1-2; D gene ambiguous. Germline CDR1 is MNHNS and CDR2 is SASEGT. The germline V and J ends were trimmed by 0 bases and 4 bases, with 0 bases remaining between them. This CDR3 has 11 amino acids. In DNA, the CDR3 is TGTGCCAGCAGTGAAGCCTATGGCTACACCTTC. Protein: CASSEAYGYTF.

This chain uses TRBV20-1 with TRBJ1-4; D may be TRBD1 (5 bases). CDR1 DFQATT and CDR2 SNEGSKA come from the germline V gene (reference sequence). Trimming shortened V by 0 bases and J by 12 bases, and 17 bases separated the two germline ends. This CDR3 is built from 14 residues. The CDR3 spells CSAREGPLVGELFF. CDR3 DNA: TGCAGTGCTAGAGAGGGACCGTTGGTTGGGGAACTGTTTTTT.

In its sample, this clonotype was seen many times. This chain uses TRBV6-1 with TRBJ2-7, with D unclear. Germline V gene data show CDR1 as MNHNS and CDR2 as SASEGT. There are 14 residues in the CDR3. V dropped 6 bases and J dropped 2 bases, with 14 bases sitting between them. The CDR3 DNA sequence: TGTGCCAGCAGGGTGGAACCCTCGACCTACGAGCAGTACGTC. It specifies CASRVEPSTYEQYV.

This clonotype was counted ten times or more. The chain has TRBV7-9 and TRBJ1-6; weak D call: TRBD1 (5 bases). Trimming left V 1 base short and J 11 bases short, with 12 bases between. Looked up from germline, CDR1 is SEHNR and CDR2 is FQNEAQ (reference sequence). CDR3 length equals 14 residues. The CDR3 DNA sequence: TGTGCCAGCAGCTTAGGAGGGGACGGGACACCCCTCCACTTT. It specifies CASSLGGDGTPLHF.

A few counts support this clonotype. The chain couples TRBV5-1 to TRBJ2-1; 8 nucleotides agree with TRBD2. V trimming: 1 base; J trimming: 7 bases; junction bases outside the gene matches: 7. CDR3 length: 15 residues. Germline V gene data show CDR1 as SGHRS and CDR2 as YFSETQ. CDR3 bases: TGCGCCAGCAGCTTGATCGGGACTAGTTTTAATGAGCAGTTCTTC. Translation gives CASSLIGTSFNEQFF.

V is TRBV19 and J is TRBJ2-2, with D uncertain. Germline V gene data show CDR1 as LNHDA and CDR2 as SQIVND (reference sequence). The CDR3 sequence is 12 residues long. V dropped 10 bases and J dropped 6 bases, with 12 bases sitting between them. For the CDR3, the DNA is TGTGCCACTTCGATTGTCGCCGGGGAGCTGTTTTTT. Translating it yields CATSIVAGELFF.

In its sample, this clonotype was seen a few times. DNA for the CDR3: TGTGCCAGCAGTGTCTGGGGGGACAGATTCACAGATACGCAGTATTTT. Translated: CASSVWGDRFTDTQYF. V gene TRBV12-3 or TRBV12-4 combines with J gene TRBJ2-3, with D maybe TRBD1 (7 bases). The CDR3 totals 16 residues. Trimming shortened V by 5 bases and J by 2 bases, and 17 bases separated the two germline ends.

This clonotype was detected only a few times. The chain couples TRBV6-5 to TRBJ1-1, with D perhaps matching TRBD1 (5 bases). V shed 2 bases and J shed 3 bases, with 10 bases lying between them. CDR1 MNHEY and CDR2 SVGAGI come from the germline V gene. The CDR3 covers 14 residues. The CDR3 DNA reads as TGTGCCAGCAGTTACCGGCAGGGACACACTGAAGCTTTCTTT. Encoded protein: CASSYRQGHTEAFF.

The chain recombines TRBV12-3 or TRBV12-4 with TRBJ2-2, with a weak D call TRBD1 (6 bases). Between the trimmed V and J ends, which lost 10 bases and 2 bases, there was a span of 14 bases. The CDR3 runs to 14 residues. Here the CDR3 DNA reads TGTGCCAACACGGGACAAATAAACACCGGGGAGCTGTTTTTT. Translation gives CANTGQINTGELFF.

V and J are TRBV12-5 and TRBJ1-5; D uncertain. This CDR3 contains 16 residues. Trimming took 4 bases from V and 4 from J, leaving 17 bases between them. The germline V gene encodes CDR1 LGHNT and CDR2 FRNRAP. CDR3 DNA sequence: TGTGCTAGTGGTTGGTTCGATGGGTTACGGAATCAGCCCCAGCATTTT. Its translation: CASGWFDGLRNQPQHF.

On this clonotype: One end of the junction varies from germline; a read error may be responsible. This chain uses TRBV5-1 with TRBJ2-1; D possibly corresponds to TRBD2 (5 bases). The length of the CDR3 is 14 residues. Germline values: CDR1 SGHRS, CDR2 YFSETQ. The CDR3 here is CANSLEELVNEQFF. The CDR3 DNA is TGCGCCAACAGCTTGGAGGAGCTGGTAAATGAGCAGTTCTTC.

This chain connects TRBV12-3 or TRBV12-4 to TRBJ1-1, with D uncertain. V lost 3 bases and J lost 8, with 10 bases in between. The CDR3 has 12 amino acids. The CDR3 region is CASSFGVLEAFF. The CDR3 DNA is TGTGCCAGCAGTTTTGGAGTACTCGAAGCTTTCTTT.

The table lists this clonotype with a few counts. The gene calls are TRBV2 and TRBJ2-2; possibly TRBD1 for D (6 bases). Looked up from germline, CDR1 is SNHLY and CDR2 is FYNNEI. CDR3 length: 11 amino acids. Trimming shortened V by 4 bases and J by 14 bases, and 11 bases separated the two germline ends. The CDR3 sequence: CASSGQGRLFF. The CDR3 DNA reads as TGTGCCAGCAGTGGCCAGGGGAGACTGTTTTTT. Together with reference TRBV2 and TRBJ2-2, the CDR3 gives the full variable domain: EPEVTQTPSHQVTQMGQEVILRCVPISNHLYFYWYRQILGQKVEFLVSFYNNEISEKSEIFDDQFSVERPDGSNFTLKIRSTKLEDSAMYFCASSGQGRLFFGEGSRLTVL.

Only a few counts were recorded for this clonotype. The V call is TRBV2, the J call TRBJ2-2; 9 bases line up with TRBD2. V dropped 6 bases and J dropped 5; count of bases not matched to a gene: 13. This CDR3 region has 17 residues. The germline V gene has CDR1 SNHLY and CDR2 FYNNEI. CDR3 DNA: TGTGCCAGCAGCACGCCTTTAGCGGGGGAGCGGACCGGGGAGCTGTTTTTT. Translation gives CASSTPLAGERTGELFF. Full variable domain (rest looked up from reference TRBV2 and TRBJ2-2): EPEVTQTPSHQVTQMGQEVILRCVPISNHLYFYWYRQILGQKVEFLVSFYNNEISEKSEIFDDQFSVERPDGSNFTLKIRSTKLEDSAMYFCASSTPLAGERTGELFFGEGSRLTVL.

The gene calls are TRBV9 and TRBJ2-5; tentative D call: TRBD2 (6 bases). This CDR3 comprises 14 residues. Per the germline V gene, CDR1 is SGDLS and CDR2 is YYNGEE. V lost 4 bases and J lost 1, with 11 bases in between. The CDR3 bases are TGTGCCAGCAGCCGGGGGTCCCCCCAAGAGACCCAGTACTTC. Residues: CASSRGSPQETQYF.